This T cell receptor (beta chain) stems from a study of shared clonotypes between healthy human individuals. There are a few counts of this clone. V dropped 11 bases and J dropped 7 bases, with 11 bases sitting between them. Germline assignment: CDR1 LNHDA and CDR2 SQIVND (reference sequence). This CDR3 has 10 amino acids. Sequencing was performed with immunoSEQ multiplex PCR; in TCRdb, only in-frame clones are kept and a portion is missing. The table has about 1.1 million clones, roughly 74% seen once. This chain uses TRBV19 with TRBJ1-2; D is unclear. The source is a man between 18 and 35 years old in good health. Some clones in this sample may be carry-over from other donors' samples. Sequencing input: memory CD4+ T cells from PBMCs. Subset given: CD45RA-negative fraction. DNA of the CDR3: TGTGCCTCGGGGTCGGGTGGCTACACCTTC. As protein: CASGSGGYTF.